Included here is one TCR beta chain sequence, with context. TCRdb's table, derived via immunoSEQ multiplex PCR, lists solely in-frame clones and lacks some. The sample has about 25,000 clones, roughly four fifths seen once. This sample's treatment: preoperative locoregional IRX-2 cytokine immunotherapy. Preoperative locoregional IRX-2 cytokine immunotherapy was tested in the phase Ib source study. The data derive from a study of preoperative IRX-2 immunotherapy in early breast cancer. Trimming removed 2 bases from V and 5 bases from J, with 6 bases in between. CDR3 length: 12 residues. Germline lookup yields CDR1 KGHSH and CDR2 LQKENI.

This chain uses TRBV18 with TRBJ2-5; D is ambiguous. The TCR sequence derives from a human donor with breast cancer. The material sequenced was lymph node tissue, taken after IRX-2 immunotherapy. CDR3 DNA: TGTGCCAGCTCACCAGGAAAGGAGACCCAGTACTTC. This sequence encodes CASSPGKETQYF. The full variable domain, completed using reference TRBV18 and TRBJ2-5, is NAGVMQNPRHLVRRRGQEARLRCSPMKGHSHVYWYRQLPEEGLKFMVYLQKENIIDESGMPKERFSAEFPKEGPSILRIQQVVRGDSAAYFCASSPGKETQYFGPGTRLLVL.